The 2 T cell receptor beta chains in this list originate from one sample, sequenced in a study of blood T cells in healthy people across ages. The authors ran a second PCR of 7 to 11 cycles using a sample-barcoded 5' primer and a J-beta primer mix. TCRdb called the 5' RACE reads again in MiXCR, with one record for every CDR3 protein. The sample contains about 800,000 distinct CDR3 sequences, around 25% of which appear only once. In addition, the sample was reused for a study of T cells of mothers and their children.

The source material was blood. The receptors come from a boy between 5 and 17 years old in good health.

V and J are TRBV4-3 and TRBJ1-4, with a weak D call TRBD1 (5 bases). V was trimmed by 1 base and J by 5 bases, leaving 11 bases between them. Germline V gene lookup returns CDR1 LGHNA and CDR2 YSLEER. The CDR3 is made up of 15 amino acids. The CDR3: CASSQVGQKNEKLFF. Here the CDR3 DNA reads TGCGCCAGCAGCCAAGTGGGGCAGAAGAATGAAAAACTGTTTTTT.

This rearrangement joins TRBV6-5 to TRBJ1-1; TRBD1 aligns across 8 bases. J lost 5 bases, V lost 8 bases, and 13 bases had no gene match. The CDR3 has 15 amino acids. Germline V gives CDR1 MNHEY, CDR2 SVGAGI. The CDR3 nucleotides read TGTGCCAGCGGCCTCCCTGGGACAGGTGGGACTGAAGCTTTCTTT. Its protein product is CASGLPGTGGTEAFF.